This T cell receptor beta chain was documented in a study of T cell responses to AZD1222 COVID-19 vaccine. About the study: Second-dose groups at about 4 or about 12 weeks were pooled.

Sequenced by immunoSEQ multiplex PCR; TCRdb stores in-frame clones only, minus some. The data contain 150,000 to 200,000 clones, 90% to 95% of them singletons. In regard to this clone: The target antigen is unknown.

Overall study results and limits: Just a handful of AZD1222 recipients were seropositive at baseline. Donors, mostly white British, included more females; clonal diversity was possibly underestimated.

This CDR3 contains 13 residues. Trimming stripped 5 bases from V and 5 bases from J, with 10 bases between. Germline assignment: CDR1 PRHDT and CDR2 FYEKMQ (reference sequence). This sequence joins TRBV13 and TRBJ1-5; D may be TRBD1 (5 bases). Here the sequenced sample was peripheral blood, taken on day 0 of AZD1222 vaccination. This clonotype was sampled from an adult in good health. The CDR3: CASSARGDQPQHF. CDR3 DNA: TGTGCCAGCAGCGCGAGAGGGGATCAGCCCCAGCATTTT.